This T cell receptor beta chain was recorded in a study of T cell responses to AZD1222 COVID-19 vaccine. Points from the study as a whole: Just a handful of AZD1222 recipients tested seropositive at baseline. Females made up more of the donors, who were largely white British, and clonal diversity may have come out too low. Sampled repertoires all dated from after the peak T cell response.

Assay used: immunoSEQ multiplex PCR; TCRdb lists only in-frame clones, some missing. The sample has 83,000 or so clones; approximately 88% are singletons. Germline V gene sequence: CDR1 MNHEY, CDR2 SVGAGI. With 6 bases removed from V and 5 bases from J, the gap between germline ends came to 11 bases. CDR3 size: 14 residues. Details on this clone: Antigen: not known.

Specimen: peripheral blood, collected on day 0 of MenACWY control vaccination. The TCR originated in an adult in good health. The V gene is TRBV6-5, the J gene TRBJ1-6; TRBD1 might be the D (5 bases). The CDR3 region has the DNA TGTGCCAGCAGACGGGACCGAAATAATTCACCCCTCCACTTT. It yields the protein CASRRDRNNSPLHF.